Listed here are 8 T cell receptor beta chains from one sample, sequenced in a study of T cells expressing NK-cell markers. Reanalyzing the 5' RACE reads, TCRdb keeps one entry per CDR3 protein, without DNA. The specimen's table records around 280,000 distinct CDR3 sequences. The specimen sequenced was blood T cells: a sorted CD56 or NKG2C T cell subset, CD4+ or CD8+ T cells, or bulk PBMC T cells (not recorded which). The origin of the receptors is a man aged 18 to 35 in good health.

This chain's CDR3 is CASSLWGPNEQFF. The V gene is TRBV7-2, the J gene TRBJ2-1; checking the TCRdb D call of TRBD2 is not possible without DNA. Germline V gene sequence: CDR1 SGHTA, CDR2 FQGNSA. CDR3 length equals 13 residues.

The CDR3 sequence: CASSLYPGYTGELFF. The V gene is TRBV7-3, the J gene TRBJ2-2. The germline V gene has CDR1 SGHTA and CDR2 FQGTGA. The CDR3 spans 15 residues.

This chain connects TRBV5-1 to TRBJ2-1; no DNA is available, so the TRBD2 call from TCRdb remains unchecked. CDR1 SGHRS and CDR2 YFSETQ come from the germline V gene. The CDR3 extends over 15 amino acids. This CDR3 is CASSSGLAGANEQFF.

The chain uses TRBV2 and TRBJ2-1; with no DNA, the TCRdb D assignment of TRBD2 cannot be verified. Germline CDR1 is SNHLY and CDR2 is FYNNEI. The CDR3 loop spans 15 amino acids. CDR3 region: CASSGGLAVNNEQFF.

The chain's CDR3 is CASSIVGADTEAFF. The gene calls are TRBV19 and TRBJ1-1; as DNA is missing, the TRBD1 call by TCRdb cannot be tested. The CDR3 totals 14 residues. The germline V gene has CDR1 LNHDA and CDR2 SQIVND (reference sequence).

The chain couples TRBV5-1 to TRBJ2-1; there is no DNA to check the TCRdb D call of TRBD1. From germline, CDR1 is SGHRS and CDR2 YFSETQ. This CDR3 region has 16 residues. The CDR3 here is CASESLAGGDYNEQFF.

V gene TRBV6-1 combines with J gene TRBJ2-7; the D gene TCRdb calls, TRBD1, cannot be checked with no DNA. The CDR3 has 14 residues. Germline loops: CDR1 MNHNS, CDR2 SASEGT. CDR3 region: CASSGRESSYEQYF.

The genes are TRBV30 and TRBJ2-1. This CDR3 contains 11 residues. The germline gives CDR1 GTSNPN, CDR2 SVGIG (reference sequence). The CDR3 loop reads CAWMVGSRQFF. Filled out from reference TRBV30 and TRBJ2-1, the complete variable domain reads SQTIHQWPATLVQPVGSPLSLECTVEGTSNPNLYWYRQAAGRGLQLLFYSVGIGQISSEVPQNLSASRPQDRQFILSSKKLLLSDSGFYLCAWMVGSRQFFGPGTRLTVL.